These 28 T cell receptor beta chains share one sample of origin, sequenced in a study of OX40 agonist ivuxolimab in advanced cancers. Data came from immunoSEQ multiplex PCR; TCRdb stores just in-frame clones and leaves some out. Altogether 60,000 to 85,000 clones are present, about 93% being singletons, with the ten largest covering about 20%. Material: CD4+ or CD8+ T cells sorted from blood, obtained in a trial of the OX40 agonist ivuxolimab. The receptors stem from an adult with an advanced solid tumor such as melanoma, head and neck, liver or kidney cancer.

The V call is TRBV6-5, the J call TRBJ1-5, with 7 bases identical to TRBD1. Losses at the gene ends were 6 bases for V and 1 base for J; bases not matched to a gene: 6. Germline values: CDR1 MNHEY, CDR2 SVGAGI. The CDR3 is 15 amino acids. The DNA for the CDR3 is TGTGCCAGCAGCCAACGACAGGGAAGCAATCAGCCCCAGCATTTT. Protein: CASSQRQGSNQPQHF.

This clone appeared once. The chain couples TRBV15 to TRBJ1-1; perhaps TRBD1 as D (5 bases). There are 17 residues in the CDR3. Trimming removed 6 bases at V and 2 bases at J, with 22 bases between. Germline CDR1 and CDR2: LNHNV and YYDKDF (reference sequence). CDR3 nucleotides: TGTGCCACCAGTAAAAACCCGGCCGGGACGGGAAACACTGAAGCTTTCTTT. Translating it yields CATSKNPAGTGNTEAFF.

The V and J genes are TRBV5-6 and TRBJ2-3; D remains ambiguous. CDR3 length: 12 amino acids. Trimming removed 1 base at V and 6 bases at J, with 6 bases between. Germline CDR1 reads SGHDT; CDR2 reads YYEEEE. The CDR3 sequence is CASSLTYDTQYF. CDR3 nucleotide sequence: TGTGCCAGCAGCTTGACTTACGATACGCAGTATTTT.

The V gene is TRBV7-8, the J gene TRBJ2-7, with 10 bases matching TRBD2. The germline gives CDR1 SGHVS, CDR2 FQNEAQ. The CDR3 is made up of 14 amino acids. Trimming took 4 bases from V and 4 from J; bases not matched to a gene: 4. CDR3 sequence reads: CASSSTAGGYEQYF. The CDR3 DNA is TGTGCCAGCAGCTCGACAGCGGGGGGGTACGAGCAGTACTTC.

The rearrangement links TRBV5-1 to TRBJ1-1; D is undetermined. The CDR3 is 13 residues long. CDR1 SGHRS and CDR2 YFSETQ come from the germline V gene. Between the trimmed V and J ends, which lost 4 bases and 7 bases, there was a span of 14 bases. CDR3 bases: TGCGCCAGCAGCGGGAGCGGACGGATTGAAGCTTTCTTT. Protein product: CASSGSGRIEAFF.

The chain employs TRBV4-3 and TRBJ2-7, with D perhaps matching TRBD2 (5 bases). This CDR3 spans 15 amino acids. Germline V CDR1 and CDR2: LGHNA, YSLEER. Trimming stripped 1 base from V and 3 bases from J, with 13 bases between. Here the CDR3 reads CASSQVRVGFYEQYF. DNA for the CDR3: TGCGCCAGCAGCCAAGTGAGGGTGGGTTTCTACGAGCAGTACTTC.

The rearrangement joins TRBV11-2 to TRBJ2-7, with 7 bases matching TRBD2. V was clipped by 2 bases and J by 0 bases; unmatched bases: 4. The CDR3 runs to 15 residues. CDR1 and CDR2 (germline): SGHAT, FQNNGV. DNA for the CDR3: TGTGCCAGCAGCTTATGGGAGGGAGGCTCCTACGAGCAGTACTTC. Its translation: CASSLWEGGSYEQYF. The full variable domain, its missing parts supplied by reference TRBV11-2 and TRBJ2-7, is EAGVAQSPRYKIIEKRQSVAFWCNPISGHATLYWYQQILGQGPKLLIQFQNNGVVDDSQLPKDRFSAERLKGVDSTLKIQPAKLEDSAVYLCASSLWEGGSYEQYFGPGTRLTVT.

V and J are TRBV10-3 and TRBJ2-7; D is unclear. The CDR3 runs to 14 residues. V shed 2 bases and J shed 4 bases, with 12 bases lying between them. Per the germline V gene, CDR1 is ENHRY and CDR2 is SYGVKD. CDR3 DNA: TGTGCCATCAGTGAGGACTTAGGGTCATACGAGCAGTACTTC. This gives the protein CAISEDLGSYEQYF.

The chain is built from TRBV27 and TRBJ2-1; 8 bases align to TRBD1. Germline V CDR1 and CDR2: MNHEY, SMNVEV (reference sequence). The CDR3 is 14 residues long. The trim removed 5 bases at V and 6 bases at J, leaving 6 bases unmatched. This CDR3 is CASSAKTGGNEQFF. The CDR3 DNA reads TGTGCCAGCAGTGCGAAAACAGGGGGCAATGAGCAGTTCTTC.

The chain joins TRBV2 to TRBJ2-7; 10 nucleotides align to TRBD1. The junction had 9 bases not matched to a gene; V was cut back by 11 bases and J by 5 bases. The CDR3 length is 13 residues. CDR1 and CDR2 from the germline V gene are SNHLY and FYNNEI. This CDR3 reads CAGDRGPADEQYF. The CDR3 DNA sequence: TGTGCCGGAGACAGGGGGCCTGCGGACGAGCAGTACTTC.

The chain is built from TRBV14 and TRBJ1-2; D gene unclear. Germline V CDR1 and CDR2: SGHDN, FVKESK. With 0 bases removed from V and 8 bases from J, the gap between germline ends came to 7 bases. CDR3 size: 12 residues. For the CDR3, the DNA is TGTGCCAGCAGCCAAGATTATCGAGGCTACACCTTC. Its protein product is CASSQDYRGYTF.

The genes are TRBV10-3 and TRBJ2-5; 11 nucleotides match TRBD2. There are 14 residues in the CDR3. Germline V CDR1 and CDR2: ENHRY, SYGVKD. V lost 10 bases and J lost 4; bases outside the gene matches: 8. CDR3 protein: CATLAGGPGETQYF. The CDR3 DNA sequence: TGTGCCACCTTAGCGGGGGGGCCTGGAGAGACCCAGTACTTC.

The chain joins TRBV10-3 to TRBJ1-5; 10 nucleotides match TRBD1. V lost 4 bases to trimming and J lost 4 bases; unmatched junction nucleotides: 13. This CDR3 is built from 18 residues. In germline, CDR1 is ENHRY, CDR2 SYGVKD. The CDR3 DNA sequence: TGTGCCATCAGTGTCTCGGACAGGGGGAATTGGTCAAATCAGCCCCAGCATTTT. It specifies CAISVSDRGNWSNQPQHF.

This chain joins TRBV2 and TRBJ1-1; perhaps TRBD1 as D (5 bases). Germline CDR1 and CDR2: SNHLY and FYNNEI. The germline V and J ends were trimmed by 8 bases and 0 bases, with 22 bases remaining between them. The CDR3 runs to 17 residues. The CDR3 spells CASRNPSLRGLNTEAFF. CDR3 sequence (DNA): TGTGCCAGCCGGAATCCCTCGTTAAGGGGATTGAACACTGAAGCTTTCTTT. Full variable domain (rest looked up from reference TRBV2 and TRBJ1-1): EPEVTQTPSHQVTQMGQEVILRCVPISNHLYFYWYRQILGQKVEFLVSFYNNEISEKSEIFDDQFSVERPDGSNFTLKIRSTKLEDSAMYFCASRNPSLRGLNTEAFFGQGTRLTVV.

The rearrangement links TRBV21-1 to TRBJ2-1. TRBV21-1 represents a pseudogene. The CDR3 totals 14 residues. CDR3 nucleotide sequence: TGTGCCAGCCCTCCGGGCTCCTCCTACAATGAGCAGTTCTTC. Translating it yields CASPPGSSYNEQFF.

This clone was counted a single time. The chain joins TRBV9 to TRBJ2-7, with TRBD2 as a possible D gene (6 bases). This CDR3 is built from 12 residues. V was shortened by 4 bases and J by 5 bases, with 10 bases between the two germline ends. Germline V lookup: CDR1 SGDLS, CDR2 YYNGEE. DNA for the CDR3: TGTGCCAGCAGCCCTACTAGCAACGAGCAGTACTTC. It translates to CASSPTSNEQYF.

The chain uses TRBV5-4 and TRBJ1-1; no definite D call. The V gene lost 0 bases and the J gene lost 3 bases, with 9 bases spanning the gap. The germline gives CDR1 SGHNT, CDR2 YYREEE (reference sequence). The CDR3 extends over 14 amino acids. CDR3 DNA sequence: TGTGCCAGCAGCTTGGATATGGGGTACACTGAAGCTTTCTTT. This encodes CASSLDMGYTEAFF. Full variable domain (missing parts from reference TRBV5-4 and TRBJ1-1): ETGVTQSPTHLIKTRGQQVTLRCSSQSGHNTVSWYQQALGQGPQFIFQYYREEENGRGNFPPRFSGLQFPNYSSELNVNALELDDSALYLCASSLDMGYTEAFFGQGTRLTVV.

This chain joins TRBV7-2 and TRBJ2-7; the D is unclear. Germline-derived CDR1 and CDR2 are SGHTA and FQGNSA. The CDR3 is 12 amino acids. V shed 3 bases and J shed 5 bases, with 8 bases lying between them. CDR3 sequence (DNA): TGTGCCAGCAGCTTGCTTGGGGACGAGCAGTACTTC. Its translation is CASSLLGDEQYF.

The V and J genes are TRBV21-1 and TRBJ2-1; the table names TRBD2, a call not compared with the DNA. TRBV21-1 is assigned pseudogene status. The CDR3 spans 14 residues. The CDR3 sequence is CASSRGILSYGQFF. The CDR3 region has the DNA TGTGCCAGCAGCAGAGGGATTTTATCCTATGGGCAGTTCTTC.

The chain joins TRBV9 to TRBJ1-2; perhaps TRBD1 as D (6 bases). CDR3 size: 15 residues. The germline V gene has CDR1 SGDLS and CDR2 YYNGEE. Trimming pared 6 bases from V and 0 bases from J, leaving 15 bases between. CDR3: CASTHTGTSNYGYTF. The CDR3 coding sequence is TGTGCCAGCACTCACACCGGGACATCTAACTATGGCTACACCTTC.

The chain joins TRBV19 to TRBJ2-7, with D possibly being TRBD2 (6 bases). CDR1 LNHDA and CDR2 SQIVND come from the germline V gene (reference sequence). Trimming shortened V by 1 base and J by 5 bases, and 9 bases separated the two germline ends. The CDR3 totals 13 residues. This CDR3 reads CASSIVGGNEQYF. The CDR3 nucleotides read TGTGCCAGTAGTATAGTAGGAGGGAACGAGCAGTACTTC.

The CDR3 region has the DNA TGCGCCAGCAGCCAAGAACCTGGGCCCTACGAGCAGTACTTC. Residues: CASSQEPGPYEQYF. The rearrangement joins TRBV4-1 to TRBJ2-7; the D is unclear. CDR1 is MGHRA, CDR2 YSYEKL, per germline. V was cut by 0 bases and J by 2 bases, with 8 bases left in between. This CDR3 is built from 14 residues.

V usage is TRBV7-9 and J usage is TRBJ2-7; 8 bases agree with TRBD1. CDR1 is SEHNR and CDR2 is FQNEAQ in the germline V gene (reference sequence). V was pared by 2 bases and J by 5 bases, with 14 bases of the junction left unmatched. There are 17 residues in the CDR3. DNA for the CDR3: TGTGCCAGCAGCTTAATTGAGGGCAGGGGGCGTCCACACGAGCAGTACTTC. Translation gives CASSLIEGRGRPHEQYF.

The chain has TRBV6-5 and TRBJ1-2; a possible D gene is TRBD1 (5 bases). The length of the CDR3 is 12 residues. V dropped 0 bases and J dropped 6 bases, with 5 bases sitting between them. The germline V gene encodes CDR1 MNHEY and CDR2 SVGAGI. The chain's CDR3 is CASSYSGDGYTF. The CDR3 coding sequence is TGTGCCAGCAGTTACTCGGGGGATGGCTACACCTTC.

This clone was observed once. The sample carries other DNA sequences with the same CDR3. The CDR3 loop is CSVYGQGSGNTIYF. CDR3 DNA sequence: TGCAGCGTTTATGGACAGGGGAGCGGGAACACCATATATTTT. This rearrangement joins TRBV29-1 to TRBJ1-3; 9 positions agree with TRBD1. J lost 7 bases, V lost 5 bases, and 9 bases had no gene match. Germline CDR1 is SQVTM and CDR2 is ANQGSEA. The CDR3 contains 14 residues.

V gene TRBV10-3 combines with J gene TRBJ2-7; 11 nucleotides align to TRBD2. The ends lost 7 bases at V and 6 bases at J; junction bases unmatched: 14. CDR3 length equals 16 residues. Germline-derived CDR1 and CDR2 are ENHRY and SYGVKD. The CDR3 loop reads CAITETSGGSSIEQYF. The DNA of the CDR3 is TGTGCCATCACCGAAACTAGCGGGGGCTCCTCAATCGAGCAGTACTTC.

The chain links TRBV2 to TRBJ1-5; maybe TRBD1 (5 bases). V lost 9 bases and J lost 7, with 16 bases in between. The CDR3 has 13 residues. The germline CDR1 and CDR2 sequences are SNHLY and FYNNEI. In nucleotides, the CDR3 is TGTGCCAGAGGTCAGGGTTGGGGACAGCCCCAGCATTTT. Translated: CARGQGWGQPQHF.

In DNA form, the CDR3 reads TGTGCCAGTAGCGAGGGGGGGACTGAAGCTTTCTTT. Its translation is CASSEGGTEAFF. The chain employs TRBV19 and TRBJ1-1; the D gene is possibly TRBD1 (6 bases). The ends were cut back, 6 bases at V and 5 bases at J, with 10 bases in the middle. The CDR3 extends over 12 amino acids. Germline CDR1 LNHDA, CDR2 SQIVND (reference sequence). Full variable domain (remainder filled in from reference TRBV19 and TRBJ1-1): DGGITQSPKYLFRKEGQNVTLSCEQNLNHDAMYWYRQDPGQGLRLIYYSQIVNDFQKGDIAEGYSVSREKKESFPLTVTSAQKNPTAFYLCASSEGGTEAFFGQGTRLTVV.